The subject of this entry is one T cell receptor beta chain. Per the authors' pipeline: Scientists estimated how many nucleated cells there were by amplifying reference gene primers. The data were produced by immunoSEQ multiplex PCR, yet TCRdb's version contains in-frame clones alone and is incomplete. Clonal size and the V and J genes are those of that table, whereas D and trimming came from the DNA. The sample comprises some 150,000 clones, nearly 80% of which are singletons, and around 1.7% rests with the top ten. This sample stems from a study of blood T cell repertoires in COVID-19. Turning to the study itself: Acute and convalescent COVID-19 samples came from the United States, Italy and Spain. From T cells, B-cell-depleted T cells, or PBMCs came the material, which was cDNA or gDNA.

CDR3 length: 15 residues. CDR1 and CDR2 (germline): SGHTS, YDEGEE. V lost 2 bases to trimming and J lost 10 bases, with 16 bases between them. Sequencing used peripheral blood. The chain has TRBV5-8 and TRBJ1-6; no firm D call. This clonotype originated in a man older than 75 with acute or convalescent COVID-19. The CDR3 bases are TGTGCCAGCAGCTTAACCGGGCGGGTGGGCTCACCCCTCCACTTT. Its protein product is CASSLTGRVGSPLHF. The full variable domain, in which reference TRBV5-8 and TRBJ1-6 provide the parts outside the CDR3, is EAGVTQSPTHLIKTRGQQATLRCSPISGHTSVYWYQQALGLGLQFLLWYDEGEERNRGNFPPRFSGRQFPNYSSELNVNALELEDSALYLCASSLTGRVGSPLHFGNGTRLTVT.